This T cell receptor beta chain was documented in a study of memory CD4+ T cells and cytomegalovirus serostatus (dated by TCRdb to between 2017 and 2020). Regarding the study in general: The cohort comprised around 35 healthy Belgian adults, 9 CMV seropositive and around 24 CMV seronegative. To replicate a published TCR-based CMV serostatus classifier, the study sequenced CD4+ memory TCRbeta repertoires from a Belgian cohort whose cytomegalovirus serostatus was known.

The Quick-DNA Microprep Kit was used to extract genomic DNA from the sorted cells. Amplification of TCRbeta DNA was done with the immunoSEQ hsTCRbeta kit, following the protocol from the manufacturer. An Illumina MiSeq instrument was used to sequence the TCRbeta libraries. Per the source publication's procedure: Removing out-of-frame sequences left 2,204,828 distinct TCRbeta sequences, an average of roughly 68,000 per individual. Each individual was scored using the number of 150 to 200 previously reported CMV-associated TCRbeta sequences that the individual carried and the total number of productive distinct TCRbeta sequences. A beta-binomial model was reimplemented in Python, and scikit-learn random forests with default parameters were trained on data from the US cohort. Classifier performance on the Belgian cohort was reported as the median AUC with percentile confidence intervals calculated over 10,000 bootstrap iterations. Here the immuneACCESS table is served through TCRdb, limited to in-frame sequences with V and J called. Missing clones are a known gap in these copies; in checked studies unresolved V genes cover under half, and the rest lacks a known reason. V and J calls and clone size follow that table, whereas D and trimming were derived from the DNA. The sample table records 25,000 to 40,000 clones; about three quarters of these occur just once. Of the sample, roughly 0.65% falls within the top ten clones.

Broad study findings and their caveats: Unlike the original study, which covered naive and memory CD4+ and CD8+ populations, the Belgian study sequenced only CD4+CD45RO+ memory cells. For CMV serostatus prediction, a median bootstrapped AUC of about 0.95 was reached with the original framework, and a median bootstrapped AUC of about 0.91 was reached with a US-trained random forest. On the Belgian cohort, the classifier built on the original framework reached a median bootstrapped AUC of approximately 0.94, with a 95% CI of 0.76-1.00. Of over 150 previously reported CMV-associated TCRbeta sequences, some 73 appeared in the CD4+ memory repertoires, each in one to five individuals. The results were interpreted as suggesting that the CMV-associated TCR signature is mostly present in the CD4+ memory repertoire.

With regard to this clone: Its binding antigen is unknown. No qualities accompany the bases; no much larger clone lies one base away.

Single viable CD3+CD4+CD8-CD45RO+ cells were sorted as memory CD4+ T cells on a FACSAria II. CMV serostatus was determined using a Roche Elecsys assay that detects serum IgG against CMV pp150, pp28, p38 and p52. Following thawing, total CD4+ T cells were enriched through positive selection using CD4 magnetic microbeads. The samples came from a separate study whose specific focus was interrogating the CD4+ T cell memory repertoire. Following standard operating procedures, peripheral blood mononuclear cells were isolated and cryopreserved, while serum was kept at -80 degrees C. CD3-PerCP (BW264/56), CD4-APC (RPA-T4), CD45RO-PE (UCHT1) and CD8-Pacific Orange (3B5) antibodies were used for staining, and non-viable cells were excluded with Sytox blue. The sequencing input was memory CD4+ T cells from blood. The source is an adult in good health and CMV-seronegative. Some clones in this sample may be carry-over from other donors' samples.

The CDR3 region reads CASSYGGGVSEQYF. The base sequence is TGTGCCAGCAGTTACGGCGGGGGAGTCTCCGAGCAGTACTTC. The chain couples TRBV6-5 to TRBJ2-7; 7 bases in the middle match TRBD2. The CDR3, cysteine through phenylalanine, is 14 amino acids long. Just the 42-base CDR3 DNA is kept, in frame starting at base 1. For CDR1 and CDR2, the germline V gene lists MNHEY and SVGAGI. Trimming accounts for 2 bases at V and 6 bases at J, while the number of junction bases matched to no gene is 7.